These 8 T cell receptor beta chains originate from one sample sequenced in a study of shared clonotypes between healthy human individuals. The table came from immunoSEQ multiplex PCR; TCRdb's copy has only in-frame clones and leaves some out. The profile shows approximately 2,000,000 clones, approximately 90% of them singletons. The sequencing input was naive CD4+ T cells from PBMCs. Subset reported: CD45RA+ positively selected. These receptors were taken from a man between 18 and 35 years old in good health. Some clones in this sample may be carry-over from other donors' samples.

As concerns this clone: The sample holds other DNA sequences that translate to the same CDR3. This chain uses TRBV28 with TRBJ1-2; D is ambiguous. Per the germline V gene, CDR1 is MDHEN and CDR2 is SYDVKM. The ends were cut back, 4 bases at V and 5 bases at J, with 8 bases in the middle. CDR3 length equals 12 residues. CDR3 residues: CASSSDGYGYTF. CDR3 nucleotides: TGTGCCAGCAGTTCAGACGGATATGGCTACACCTTC.

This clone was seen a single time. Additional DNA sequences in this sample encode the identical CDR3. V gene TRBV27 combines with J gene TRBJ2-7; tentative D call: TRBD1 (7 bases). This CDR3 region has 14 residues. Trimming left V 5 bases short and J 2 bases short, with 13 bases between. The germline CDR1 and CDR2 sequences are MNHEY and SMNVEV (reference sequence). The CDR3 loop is CASSRAGGPYEQYF. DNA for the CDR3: TGTGCCAGCAGTCGAGCAGGGGGGCCCTACGAGCAGTACTTC.

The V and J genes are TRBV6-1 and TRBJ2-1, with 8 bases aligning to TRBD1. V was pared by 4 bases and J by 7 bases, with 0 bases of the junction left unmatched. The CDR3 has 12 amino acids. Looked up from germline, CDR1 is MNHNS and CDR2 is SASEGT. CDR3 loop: CASSGTGNEQFF. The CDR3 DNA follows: TGTGCCAGCAGTGGGACAGGGAATGAGCAGTTCTTC.

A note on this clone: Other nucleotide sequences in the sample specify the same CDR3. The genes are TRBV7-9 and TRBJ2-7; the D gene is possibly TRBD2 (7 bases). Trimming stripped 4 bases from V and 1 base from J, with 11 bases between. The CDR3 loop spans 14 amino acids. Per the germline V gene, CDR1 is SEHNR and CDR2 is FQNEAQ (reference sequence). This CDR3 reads CASSSRGGSYEQYF. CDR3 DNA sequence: TGTGCCAGCAGCTCAAGGGGGGGTTCCTACGAGCAGTACTTC.

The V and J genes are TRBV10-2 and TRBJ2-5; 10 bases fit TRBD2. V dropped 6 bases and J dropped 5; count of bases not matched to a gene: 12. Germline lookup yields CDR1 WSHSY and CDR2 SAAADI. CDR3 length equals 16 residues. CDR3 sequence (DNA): TGCGCCAGCAGGCCCCTAGCGGGAGCGGAGGGGGAGACCCAGTACTTC. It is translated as CASRPLAGAEGETQYF.

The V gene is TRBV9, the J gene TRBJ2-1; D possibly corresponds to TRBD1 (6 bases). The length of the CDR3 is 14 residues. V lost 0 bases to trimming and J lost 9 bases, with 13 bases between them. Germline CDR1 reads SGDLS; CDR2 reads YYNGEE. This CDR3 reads CASSVAAAGAEQFF. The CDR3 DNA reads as TGTGCCAGCAGCGTAGCGGCCGCAGGGGCTGAGCAGTTCTTC.

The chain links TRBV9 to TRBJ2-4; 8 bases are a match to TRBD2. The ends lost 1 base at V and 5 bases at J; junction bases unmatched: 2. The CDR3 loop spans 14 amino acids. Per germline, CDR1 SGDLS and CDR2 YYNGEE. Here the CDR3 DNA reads TGTGCCAGCAGCGTAAGCGGGAGCGAAAACATTCAGTACTTC. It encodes CASSVSGSENIQYF.

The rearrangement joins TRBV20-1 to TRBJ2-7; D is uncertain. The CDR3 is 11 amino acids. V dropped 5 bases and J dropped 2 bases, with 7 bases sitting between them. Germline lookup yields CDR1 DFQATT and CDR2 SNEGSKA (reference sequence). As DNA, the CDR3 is TGCAGTGCTGCCCTAGCCTACGAGCAGTACTTC. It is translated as CSAALAYEQYF.